This T cell receptor (beta chain) appears in the sequencing data of a study of cytomegalovirus exposure and HLA in healthy donors. Study at large: Approximately 180 million T cells yielded under 130 million unique TCR beta sequences in earlier analysis.

The PCR was carried out with 60 Vbeta primers and 13 Jbeta primers. This table comes from immunoSEQ multiplex PCR, and its TCRdb copy is limited to in-frame clones, with some not included. The data contain some 93,000 clones, approximately 83% of them singletons. This clone was observed a handful of times. Trimming removed 4 bases from V and 4 bases from J; junction bases left unmatched: 6. The CDR3 has 14 residues. The germline V gene has CDR1 SGHTA and CDR2 FQGNSA. This chain uses TRBV7-2 with TRBJ2-7; TRBD2 matches 8 bases. What was sequenced was PBMCs. The source is a man in his fifties in good health and CMV-seronegative. The CDR3 DNA sequence: TGTGCCAGCAGCTCCCGGGGGGGGGTGTACGAGCAGTACTTC. Its protein product is CASSSRGGVYEQYF.